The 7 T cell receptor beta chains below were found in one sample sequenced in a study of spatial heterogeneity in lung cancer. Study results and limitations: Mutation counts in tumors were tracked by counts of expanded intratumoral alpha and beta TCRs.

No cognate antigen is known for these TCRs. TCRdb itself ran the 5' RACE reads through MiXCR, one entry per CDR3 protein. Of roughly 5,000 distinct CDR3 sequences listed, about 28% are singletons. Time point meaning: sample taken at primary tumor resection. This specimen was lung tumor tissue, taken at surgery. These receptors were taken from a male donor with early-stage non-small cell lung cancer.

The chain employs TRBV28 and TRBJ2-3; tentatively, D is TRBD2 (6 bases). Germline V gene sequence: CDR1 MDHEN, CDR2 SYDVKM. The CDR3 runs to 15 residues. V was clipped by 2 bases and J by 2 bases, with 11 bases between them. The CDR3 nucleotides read TGTGCCAGCAGTTTAAGAGGGACTCTCACAGATACGCAGTATTTT. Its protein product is CASSLRGTLTDTQYF.

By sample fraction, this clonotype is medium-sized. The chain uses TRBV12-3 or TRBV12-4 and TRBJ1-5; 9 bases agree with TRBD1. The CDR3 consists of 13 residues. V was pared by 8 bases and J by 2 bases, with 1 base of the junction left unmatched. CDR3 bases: TGTGCCAGCCGGACAGGGGGCAATCAGCCCCAGCATTTT. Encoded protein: CASRTGGNQPQHF.

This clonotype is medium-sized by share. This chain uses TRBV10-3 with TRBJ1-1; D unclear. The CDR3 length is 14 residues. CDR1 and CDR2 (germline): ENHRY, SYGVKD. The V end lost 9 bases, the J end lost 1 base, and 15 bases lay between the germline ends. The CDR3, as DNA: TGTGCCATACGACTTGATCGAGGGAACACTGAAGCTTTCTTT. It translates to CAIRLDRGNTEAFF.

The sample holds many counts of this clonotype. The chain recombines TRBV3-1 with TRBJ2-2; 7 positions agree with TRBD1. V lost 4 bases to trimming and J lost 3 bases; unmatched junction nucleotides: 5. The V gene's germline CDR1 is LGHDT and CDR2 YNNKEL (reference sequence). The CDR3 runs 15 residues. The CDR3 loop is CASSPWDSYTGELFF. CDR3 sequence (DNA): TGTGCCAGCAGCCCGTGGGACAGCTACACCGGGGAGCTGTTTTTT.

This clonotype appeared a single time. For the CDR3, the DNA is TGTGCCAGTACAGCAGGGGGATACGGCTATGGCTACACCTTC. This gives the protein CASTAGGYGYGYTF. The rearrangement joins TRBV19 to TRBJ1-2; 7 bases line up with TRBD1. The trim removed 7 bases at V and 4 bases at J, leaving 9 bases unmatched. Germline CDR1 is LNHDA and CDR2 is SQIVND (reference sequence). This CDR3 spans 14 amino acids. Full variable domain (remainder filled in from reference TRBV19 and TRBJ1-2): DGGITQSPKYLFRKEGQNVTLSCEQNLNHDAMYWYRQDPGQGLRLIYYSQIVNDFQKGDIAEGYSVSREKKESFPLTVTSAQKNPTAFYLCASTAGGYGYGYTFGSGTRLTVV.

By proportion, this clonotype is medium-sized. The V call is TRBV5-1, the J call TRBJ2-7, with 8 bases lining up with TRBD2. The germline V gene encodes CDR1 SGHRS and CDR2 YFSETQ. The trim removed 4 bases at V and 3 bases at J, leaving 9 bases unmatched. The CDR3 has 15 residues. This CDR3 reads CASSHGTSELYEQYF. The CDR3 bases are TGCGCCAGCAGCCACGGGACTAGTGAGCTCTACGAGCAGTACTTC. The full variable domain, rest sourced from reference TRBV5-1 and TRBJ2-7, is KAGVTQTPRYLIKTRGQQVTLSCSPISGHRSVSWYQQTPGQGLQFLFEYFSETQRNKGNFPGRFSGRQFSNSRSEMNVSTLELGDSALYLCASSHGTSELYEQYFGPGTRLTVT.

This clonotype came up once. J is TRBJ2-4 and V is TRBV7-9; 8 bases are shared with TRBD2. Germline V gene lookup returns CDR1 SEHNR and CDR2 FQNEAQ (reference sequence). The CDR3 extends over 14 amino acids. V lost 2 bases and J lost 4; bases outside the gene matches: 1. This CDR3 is CASSLTGGKNIQYF. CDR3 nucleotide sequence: TGTGCCAGCAGCTTAACGGGGGGGAAAAACATTCAGTACTTC.